The entry that follows covers one T cell receptor (beta chain) sequence. Its antigen remains unidentified. The data were taken from a study of cytomegalovirus exposure and HLA in healthy donors. Overall study results and limits: Follow-up analysis later connected one missense variant in DCLRE1C with trimming of TCR beta V- and J-genes.

The CDR3 covers 12 residues. Germline-derived CDR1 and CDR2 are MNHNS and SASEGT. V gave up 6 bases and J gave up 4 bases, with 9 bases separating them. All the people who gave samples were healthy bone marrow donors. The primer mix had 60 Vbeta and 13 Jbeta primers. The assay was immunoSEQ multiplex PCR, and TCRdb's table has in-frame clones only and misses some. The sample has some 78,000 clones; around 80% are singletons. This chain uses TRBV6-1 with TRBJ1-2, with D hard to call. The specimen sequenced was PBMCs. The receptor comes from a man aged 45-65 years in good health and CMV-seropositive. CDR3 region: CASRGDFYGYTF. The CDR3 DNA reads TGTGCCAGCAGGGGAGATTTCTATGGCTACACCTTC.